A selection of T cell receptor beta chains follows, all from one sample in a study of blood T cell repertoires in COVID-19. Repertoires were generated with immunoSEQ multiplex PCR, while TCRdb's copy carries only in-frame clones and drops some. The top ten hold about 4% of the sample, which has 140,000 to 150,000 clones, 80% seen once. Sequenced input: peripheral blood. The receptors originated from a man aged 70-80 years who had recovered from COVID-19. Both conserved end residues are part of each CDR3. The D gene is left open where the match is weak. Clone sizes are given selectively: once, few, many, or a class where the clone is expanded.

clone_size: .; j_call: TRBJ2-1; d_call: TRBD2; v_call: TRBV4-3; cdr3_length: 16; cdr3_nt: TGCGCCAGCAGCCAAGAAGGACTAGCGGGACACAATGAGCAGTTCTTC; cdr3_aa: CASSQEGLAGHNEQFF
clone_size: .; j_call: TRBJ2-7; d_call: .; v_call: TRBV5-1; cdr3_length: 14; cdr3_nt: TGCGCCAGCAGCTCCGGTTACCTTACGCGAGAGCAGTACTTC; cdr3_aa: CASSSGYLTREQYF
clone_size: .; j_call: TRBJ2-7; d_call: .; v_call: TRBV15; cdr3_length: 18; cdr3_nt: TGTGCCACCAGCAGAGATTCGGGAGGCACAGGGCATGCCTACGAGCAGTACTTC; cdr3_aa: CATSRDSGGTGHAYEQYF
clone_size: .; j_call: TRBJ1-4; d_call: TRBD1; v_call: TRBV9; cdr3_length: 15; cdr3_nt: TGTGCCAGCAGCCCAGGGACAGGGGGCAATGAAAAACTGTTTTTT; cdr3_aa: CASSPGTGGNEKLFF
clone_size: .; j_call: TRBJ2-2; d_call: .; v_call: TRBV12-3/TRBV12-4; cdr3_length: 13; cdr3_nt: TGTGCCAGCAGTTTCGAGGCCACCGGGGAGCTGTTTTTT; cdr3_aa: CASSFEATGELFF
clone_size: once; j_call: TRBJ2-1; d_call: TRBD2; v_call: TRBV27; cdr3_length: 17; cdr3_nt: TGTGCCAGCAGTGGGGGACTAGCGGGAGGTTATTACAATGAGCAGTTCTTC; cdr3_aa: CASSGGLAGGYYNEQFF
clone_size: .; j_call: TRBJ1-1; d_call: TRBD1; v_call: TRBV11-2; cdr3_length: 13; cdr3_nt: TGTGCCAGCAGCGAGGACAGGGGCGGTGAAGCTTTCTTT; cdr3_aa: CASSEDRGGEAFF
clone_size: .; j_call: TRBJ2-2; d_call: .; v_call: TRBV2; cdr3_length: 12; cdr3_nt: TGTGCCAGCAGGGGGACTCCCGGGGAGCTGTTTTTT; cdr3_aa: CASRGTPGELFF
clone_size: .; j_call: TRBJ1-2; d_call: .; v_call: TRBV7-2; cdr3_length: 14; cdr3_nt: TGTGCCAGCAGCTTAGACCCAGGGGCGAGTGGCTACACCTTC; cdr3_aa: CASSLDPGASGYTF
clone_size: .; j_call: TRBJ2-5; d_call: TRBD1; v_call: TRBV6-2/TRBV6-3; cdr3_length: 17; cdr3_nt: TGTGCCAGCAGTAGGAGTACTGGGACAGGGGGCGAAGAGACCCAGTACTTC; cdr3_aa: CASSRSTGTGGEETQYF
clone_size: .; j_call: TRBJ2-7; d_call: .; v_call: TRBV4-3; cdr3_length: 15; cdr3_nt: TGCGCCAGCAGCCAAGATATTTTATCGGGGGTCGAGCAGTACTTC; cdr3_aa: CASSQDILSGVEQYF
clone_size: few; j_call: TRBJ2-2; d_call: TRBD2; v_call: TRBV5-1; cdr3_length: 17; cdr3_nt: TGCGCCAGCAGCTCCGGACTAGCGGGAGGGAAGACCGGGGAGCTGTTTTTT; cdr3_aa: CASSSGLAGGKTGELFF
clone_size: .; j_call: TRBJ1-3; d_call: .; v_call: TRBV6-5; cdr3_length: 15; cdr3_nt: TGTGCCAGCAGTTACTCGAGGGGGTCTGGAAACACCATATATTTT; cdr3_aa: CASSYSRGSGNTIYF
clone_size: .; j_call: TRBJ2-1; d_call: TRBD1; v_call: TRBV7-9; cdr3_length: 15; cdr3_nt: TGTGCCAGCAGCTCGGACAGGTACTCCTACAATGAGCAGTTCTTC; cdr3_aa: CASSSDRYSYNEQFF
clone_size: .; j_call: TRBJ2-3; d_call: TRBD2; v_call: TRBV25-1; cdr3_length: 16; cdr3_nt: TGTGCCAGCAGAGGAGCGGGAGGGCCTCGCACAGATACGCAGTATTTT; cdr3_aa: CASRGAGGPRTDTQYF
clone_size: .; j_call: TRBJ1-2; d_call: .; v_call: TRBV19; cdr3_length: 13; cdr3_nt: TGTGCCAGTAGTATGTCACAGGTCTATGGCTACACCTTC; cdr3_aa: CASSMSQVYGYTF
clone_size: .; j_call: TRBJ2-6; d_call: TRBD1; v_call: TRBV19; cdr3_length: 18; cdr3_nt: TGTGCCAGTAGTCCAATGACAGGGTTCACACCTGGGGCCAACGTCCTGACTTTC; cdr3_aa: CASSPMTGFTPGANVLTF
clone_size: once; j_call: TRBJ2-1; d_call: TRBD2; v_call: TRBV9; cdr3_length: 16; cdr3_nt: TGTGCCAGCAGCACGGGACTAGCGGGAGTTTACAATGAGCAGTTCTTC; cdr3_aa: CASSTGLAGVYNEQFF
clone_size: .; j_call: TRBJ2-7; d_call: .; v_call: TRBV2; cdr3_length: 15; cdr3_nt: TGTGCCAGCAGTGATCTGGTCTATAGCCCCTACGAGCAGTACTTC; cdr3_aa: CASSDLVYSPYEQYF
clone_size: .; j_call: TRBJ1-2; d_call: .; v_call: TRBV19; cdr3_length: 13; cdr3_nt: TGTGCCAGTAGTATTAGCCATTCCCATGGCTACACCTTC; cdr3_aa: CASSISHSHGYTF
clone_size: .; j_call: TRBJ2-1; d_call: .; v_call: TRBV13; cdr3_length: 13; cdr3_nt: TGTGCCAGCAGCCCATCCGAAGGGGATGAGCAGTTCTTC; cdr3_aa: CASSPSEGDEQFF
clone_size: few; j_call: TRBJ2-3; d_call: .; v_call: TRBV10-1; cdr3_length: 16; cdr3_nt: TGCGCCAGCTCCCCGGGGACGGGAGAGAAAACAGATACGCAGTATTTT; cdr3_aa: CASSPGTGEKTDTQYF
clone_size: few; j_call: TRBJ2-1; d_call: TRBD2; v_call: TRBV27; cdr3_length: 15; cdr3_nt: TGTGCCAGCAGTTTATCAGTAGCGGGAGGGGGGGTTCAGTTCTTC; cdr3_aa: CASSLSVAGGGVQFF
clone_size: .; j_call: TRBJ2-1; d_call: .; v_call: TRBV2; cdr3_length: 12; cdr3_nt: TGTGCCAGCAGGCAGGGGCGGGATGAGCAGTTCTTC; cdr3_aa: CASRQGRDEQFF
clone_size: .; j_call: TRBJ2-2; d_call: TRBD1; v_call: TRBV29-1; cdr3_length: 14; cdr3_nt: TGCAGCTTTATGGGACAGGGGTCCACCGGGGAGCTGTTTTTT; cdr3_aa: CSFMGQGSTGELFF
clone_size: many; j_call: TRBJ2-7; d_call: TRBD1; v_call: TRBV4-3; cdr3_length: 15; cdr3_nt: TGCGCCAGCAGCCAGGACGTGCTGACAGGGGTACAACAGTACTTC; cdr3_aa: CASSQDVLTGVQQYF
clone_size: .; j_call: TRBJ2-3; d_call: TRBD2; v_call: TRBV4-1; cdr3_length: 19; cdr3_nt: TGCGCCAGCAGCCAACGGGGACTAGCGGGGTCTTTTAGCACAGATACGCAGTATTTT; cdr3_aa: CASSQRGLAGSFSTDTQYF
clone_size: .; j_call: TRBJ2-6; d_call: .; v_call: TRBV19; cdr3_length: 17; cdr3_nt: TGTGCCAGTACCCCCCTTACCGGGGGATCTGGGGCCAACGTCCTGACTTTC; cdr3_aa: CASTPLTGGSGANVLTF
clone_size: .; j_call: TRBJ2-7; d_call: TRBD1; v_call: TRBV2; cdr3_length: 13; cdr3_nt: TGTGCCAGCAAGGGGACAGGGGTCTACGAGCAGTACTTC; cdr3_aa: CASKGTGVYEQYF
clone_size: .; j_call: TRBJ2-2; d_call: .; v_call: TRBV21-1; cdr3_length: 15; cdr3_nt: TGTGCCAGCAGCAACTGGACAGGGCGAGCCGGGGAGCTGTTTTTT; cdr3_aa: CASSNWTGRAGELFF
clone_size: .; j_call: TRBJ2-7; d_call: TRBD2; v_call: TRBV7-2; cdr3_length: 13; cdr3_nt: TGTGCCAGCAGCCAAAGCGGGAGCTACGAGCAGTACTTC; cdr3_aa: CASSQSGSYEQYF
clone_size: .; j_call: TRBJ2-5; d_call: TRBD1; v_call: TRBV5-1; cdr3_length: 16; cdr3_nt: TGCGCCAGCAGCTCTATACCCACAGGGGGCGCTGAGACCCAGTACTTC; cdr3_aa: CASSSIPTGGAETQYF
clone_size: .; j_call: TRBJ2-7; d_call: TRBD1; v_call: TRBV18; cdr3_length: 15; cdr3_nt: TGTGCCAGCTCACCACCACCAGGGGGATCCTACGAGCAGTACTTC; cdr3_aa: CASSPPPGGSYEQYF
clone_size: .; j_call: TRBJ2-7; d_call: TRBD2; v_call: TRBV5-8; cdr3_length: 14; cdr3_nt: TGTGCCAGCAGCTTCCTAGCGGGAGCCTACGAGCAGTACTTC; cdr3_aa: CASSFLAGAYEQYF
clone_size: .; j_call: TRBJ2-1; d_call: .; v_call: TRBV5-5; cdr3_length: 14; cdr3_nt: TGTGCCAGCAGCGGCCAGGACTGGGCCAATGAGCAGTTCTTC; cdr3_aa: CASSGQDWANEQFF
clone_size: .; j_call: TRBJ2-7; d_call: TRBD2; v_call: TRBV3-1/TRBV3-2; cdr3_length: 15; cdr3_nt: TGTGCCAGCAGCCAAGATTTAGCGGGAGGTAATGAGCAGTACTTC; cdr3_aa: CASSQDLAGGNEQYF
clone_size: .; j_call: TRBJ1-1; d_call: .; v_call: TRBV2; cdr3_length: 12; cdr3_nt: TGTGCCAGCGGGCACCAGAACACTGAAGCTTTCTTT; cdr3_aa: CASGHQNTEAFF
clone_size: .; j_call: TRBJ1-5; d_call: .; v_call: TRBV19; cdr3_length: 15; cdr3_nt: TGTGCCAGTAGTCTCTTCGTGGCTGGCAATCAGCCCCAGCATTTT; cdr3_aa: CASSLFVAGNQPQHF
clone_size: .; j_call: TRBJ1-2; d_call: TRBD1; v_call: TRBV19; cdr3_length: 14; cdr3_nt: TGTGCCAGTAGTATGAGGGACAGCTTCTATGGCTACACCTTC; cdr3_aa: CASSMRDSFYGYTF
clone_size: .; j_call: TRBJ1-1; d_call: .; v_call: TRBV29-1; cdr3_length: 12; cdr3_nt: TGCAGCGCCGGACAGCTGAACACTGAAGCTTTCTTT; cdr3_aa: CSAGQLNTEAFF
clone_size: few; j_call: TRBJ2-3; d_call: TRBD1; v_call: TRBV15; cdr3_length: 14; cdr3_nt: TGTGCCACCAGCAGAGGACAGGGGGTGGATACGCAGTATTTT; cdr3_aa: CATSRGQGVDTQYF
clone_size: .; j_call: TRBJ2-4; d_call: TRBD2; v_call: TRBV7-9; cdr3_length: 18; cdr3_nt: TGTGCCAGCAGCTTATCGGGACTAGCGGCTAGAGCCAAAAACATTCAGTACTTC; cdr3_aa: CASSLSGLAARAKNIQYF
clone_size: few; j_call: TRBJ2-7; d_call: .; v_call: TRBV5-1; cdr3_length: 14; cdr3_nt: TGCGCCAGCAGCCAAATCCCAGGGTCCTACGAGCAGTACTTC; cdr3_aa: CASSQIPGSYEQYF
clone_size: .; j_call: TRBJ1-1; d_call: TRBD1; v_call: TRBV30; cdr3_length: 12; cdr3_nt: TGTGCCAGACAGGGAATGAACACTGAAGCTTTCTTT; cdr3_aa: CARQGMNTEAFF
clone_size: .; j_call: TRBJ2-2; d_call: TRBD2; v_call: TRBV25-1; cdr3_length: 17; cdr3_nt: TGTGCCAGCAGTGGACCAAGAAGCGGGAGAGTTACCGGGGAGCTGTTTTTT; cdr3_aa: CASSGPRSGRVTGELFF
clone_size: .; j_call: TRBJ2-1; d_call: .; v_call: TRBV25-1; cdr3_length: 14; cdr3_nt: TGTGCCAGCTCTAAAGCGGGCTCCTACAATGAGCAGTTCTTC; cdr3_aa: CASSKAGSYNEQFF
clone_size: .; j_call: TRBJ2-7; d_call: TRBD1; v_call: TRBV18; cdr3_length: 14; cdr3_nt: TGTGCCAGCTCACTCCCGGACAGGGCCTACGAGCAGTACTTC; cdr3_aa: CASSLPDRAYEQYF